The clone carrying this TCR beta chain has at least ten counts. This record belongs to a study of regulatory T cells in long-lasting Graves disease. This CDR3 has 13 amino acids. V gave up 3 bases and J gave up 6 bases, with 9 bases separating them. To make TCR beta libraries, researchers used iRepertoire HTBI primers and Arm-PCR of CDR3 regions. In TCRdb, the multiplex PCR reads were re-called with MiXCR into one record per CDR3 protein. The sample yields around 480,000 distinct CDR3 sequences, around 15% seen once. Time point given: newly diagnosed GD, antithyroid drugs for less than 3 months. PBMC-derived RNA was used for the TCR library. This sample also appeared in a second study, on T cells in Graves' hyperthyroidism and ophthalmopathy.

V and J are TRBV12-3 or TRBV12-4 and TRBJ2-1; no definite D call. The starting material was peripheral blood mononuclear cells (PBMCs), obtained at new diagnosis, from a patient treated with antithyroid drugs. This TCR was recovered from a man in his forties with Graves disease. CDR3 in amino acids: CASSLPPTNEQFF. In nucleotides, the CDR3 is TGTGCCAGCAGTTTGCCACCCACCAATGAGCAGTTCTTC.